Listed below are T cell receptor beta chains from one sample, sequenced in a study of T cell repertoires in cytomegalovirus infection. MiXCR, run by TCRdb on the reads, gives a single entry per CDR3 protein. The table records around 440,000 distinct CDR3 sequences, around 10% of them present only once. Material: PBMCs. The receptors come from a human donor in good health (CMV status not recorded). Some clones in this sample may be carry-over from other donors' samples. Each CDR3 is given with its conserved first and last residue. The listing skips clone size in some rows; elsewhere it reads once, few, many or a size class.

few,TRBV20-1,CSAIRGQDSLFF
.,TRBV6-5,CASRDPGGASGANVLTF
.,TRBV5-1,CASSFRDRGAQISYNEQFF
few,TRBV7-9,CASRRRQGRTEAFF
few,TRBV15,CATRETGTDKKNIQYF
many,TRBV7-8,CASSSPGTGGYNEQFF
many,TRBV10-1,CASSDNTGELFF
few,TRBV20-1,CSAKRLAGGYTGELFF
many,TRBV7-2,CASSFRAVDTDTQYF
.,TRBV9,CASTVTGDTGELFF
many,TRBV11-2,CASSLLRAANTEAFF
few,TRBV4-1,CASSHPSPVMVDTGELFF
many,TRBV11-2,CASSLTSSGGAGSYEQYF
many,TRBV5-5,CASRLTGVGETQYF
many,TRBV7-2,CASRSPGTYEQYF
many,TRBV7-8,CASSLARQGSGNTIYF
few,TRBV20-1,CSAPGQGGGETQYF
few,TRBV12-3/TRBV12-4,CASSPGLAGGIYNEQFF
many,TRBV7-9,CASSLVLAGSDEQFF
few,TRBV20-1,CSARDYRDYGYTF
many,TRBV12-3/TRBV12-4,CASSGYTQYF
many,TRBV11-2,CASSPPRRASTDTQYF
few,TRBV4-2,CASSQGGGGKNIQYF
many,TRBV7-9,CASSRRTRETLGYNEQFF
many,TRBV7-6,CASSLTPPRSSGGYNEQFF
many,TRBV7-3,CASSRGTSGLQETQYF
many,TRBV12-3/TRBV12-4,CASSLGTSGNEQYF
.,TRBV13,CASTLERTGDTEAFF
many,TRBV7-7,CASSLEGGPGPGNTIYF
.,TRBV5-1,CASSGGPLEAFF
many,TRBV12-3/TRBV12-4,CASSSTRMNTEAFF
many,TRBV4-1,CASSPTPVEYYEQYF
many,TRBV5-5,CASSWVLGQASGNTIYF
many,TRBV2,CASRLAGVKDTQYF
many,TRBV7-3,CASSLGRQGNTEAFF
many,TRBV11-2,CASSLKGTEAFF
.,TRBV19,CASSNGEYNEQFF
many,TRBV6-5,CASRTAREYGYTF
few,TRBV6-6,CASSYPPDASARIF
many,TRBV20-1,CSAQPTSGTYNEQFF
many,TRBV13,CASTIQGQGAKGQFF
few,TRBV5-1,CASSLNIGTDTQYF